Reported below is one T cell receptor beta chain. The CDR3 length is 15 residues. V gave up 5 bases and J gave up 1 base; unmatched junction bases: 5. CDR1 is MNHNY and CDR2 is SVGAGI in the germline V gene (reference sequence). This sample was taken from a study of control samples from healthy donors and cancer patients. Only in-frame clones appear in the TCRdb table, and some are missing; sequencing was by immunoSEQ multiplex PCR. Among roughly 47,000 clones listed, around 87% were seen once. The V call is TRBV6-6, the J call TRBJ1-3; 7 bases align to TRBD1. The receptor's source is a woman aged 60-75 years with lung cancer. Sequencing was done on a sample of PBMCs. The CDR3 here is CASSHTGASGNTIYF. CDR3 nucleotides: TGTGCCAGCAGTCACACAGGGGCTTCTGGAAACACCATATATTTT.